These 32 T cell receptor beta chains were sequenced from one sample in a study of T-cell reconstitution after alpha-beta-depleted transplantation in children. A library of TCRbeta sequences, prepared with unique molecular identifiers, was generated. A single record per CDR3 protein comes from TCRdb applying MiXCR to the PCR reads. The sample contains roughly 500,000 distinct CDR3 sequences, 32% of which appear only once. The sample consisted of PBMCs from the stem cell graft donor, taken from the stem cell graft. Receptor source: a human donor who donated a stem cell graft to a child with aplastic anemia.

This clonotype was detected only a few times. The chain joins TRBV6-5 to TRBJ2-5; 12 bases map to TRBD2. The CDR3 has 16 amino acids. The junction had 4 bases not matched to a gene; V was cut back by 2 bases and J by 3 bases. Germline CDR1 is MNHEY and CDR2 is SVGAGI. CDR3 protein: CASSYGLAGGEETQYF. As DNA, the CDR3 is TGTGCCAGCAGTTACGGGCTAGCGGGAGGGGAAGAGACCCAGTACTTC.

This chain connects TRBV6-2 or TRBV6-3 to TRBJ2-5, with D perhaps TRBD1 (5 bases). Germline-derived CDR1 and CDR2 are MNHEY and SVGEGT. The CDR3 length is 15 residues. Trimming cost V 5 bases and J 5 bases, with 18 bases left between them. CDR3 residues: CASSLRQISRETQYF. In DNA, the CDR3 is TGTGCCAGCAGTCTACGACAGATCTCCAGGGAGACCCAGTACTTC.

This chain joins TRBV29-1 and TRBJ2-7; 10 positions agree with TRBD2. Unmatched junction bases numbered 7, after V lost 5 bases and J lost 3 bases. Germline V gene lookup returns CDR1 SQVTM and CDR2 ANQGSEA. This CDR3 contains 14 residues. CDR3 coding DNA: TGCAGCGTTACTTTAGCGGGAGGACTCTACGAGCAGTACTTC. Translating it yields CSVTLAGGLYEQYF.

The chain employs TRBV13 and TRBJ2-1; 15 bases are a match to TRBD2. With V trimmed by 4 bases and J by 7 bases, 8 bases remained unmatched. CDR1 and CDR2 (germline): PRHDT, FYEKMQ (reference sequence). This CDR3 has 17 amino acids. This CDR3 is CASSSAGTSGRLNEQFF. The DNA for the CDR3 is TGTGCCAGCAGCTCTGCCGGGACTAGCGGGAGGTTAAATGAGCAGTTCTTC.

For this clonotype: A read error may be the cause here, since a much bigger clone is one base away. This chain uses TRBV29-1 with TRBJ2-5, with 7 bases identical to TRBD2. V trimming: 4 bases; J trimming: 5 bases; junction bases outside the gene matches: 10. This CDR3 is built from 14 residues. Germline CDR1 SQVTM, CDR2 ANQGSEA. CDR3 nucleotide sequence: TGCAGCGTTGCTGGGGAGGGCACCCGGGAGACCCAGTACTTC. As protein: CSVAGEGTRETQYF.

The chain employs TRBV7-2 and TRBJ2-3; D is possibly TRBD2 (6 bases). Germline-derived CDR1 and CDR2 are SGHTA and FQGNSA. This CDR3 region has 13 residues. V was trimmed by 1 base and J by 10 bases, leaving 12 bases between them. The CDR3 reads CASSLGPGGAQYF. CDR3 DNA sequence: TGTGCCAGCAGCTTAGGGCCCGGGGGAGCGCAGTATTTT.

CDR3 nucleotides: TGTGCCAGCAGTCCGGGGACAGGTACGACCGAGCAGTACTTC. The encoded protein is CASSPGTGTTEQYF. The chain uses TRBV12-3 or TRBV12-4 and TRBJ2-7; 8 bases are shared with TRBD1. J lost 6 bases, V lost 5 bases, and 9 bases had no gene match. This CDR3 is 14 amino acids long.

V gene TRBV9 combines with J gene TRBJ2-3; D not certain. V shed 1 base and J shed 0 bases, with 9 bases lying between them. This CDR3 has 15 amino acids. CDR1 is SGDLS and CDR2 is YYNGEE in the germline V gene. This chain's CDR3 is CASSVYGLSTDTQYF. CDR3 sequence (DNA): TGTGCCAGCAGCGTATACGGGTTGAGCACAGATACGCAGTATTTT.

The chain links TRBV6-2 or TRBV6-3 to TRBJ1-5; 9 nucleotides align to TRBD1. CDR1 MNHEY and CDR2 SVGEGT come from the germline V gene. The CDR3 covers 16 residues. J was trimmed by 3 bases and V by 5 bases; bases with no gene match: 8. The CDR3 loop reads CASSLRTGVINQPQHF. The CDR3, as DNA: TGTGCCAGCAGTCTAAGGACAGGGGTTATCAATCAGCCCCAGCATTTT.

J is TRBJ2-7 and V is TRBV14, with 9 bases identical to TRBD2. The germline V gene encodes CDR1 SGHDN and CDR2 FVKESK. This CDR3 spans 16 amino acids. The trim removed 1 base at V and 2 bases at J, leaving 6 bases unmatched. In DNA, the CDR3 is TGTGCCAGCAGCCAAGGAACTAGCGGGTATCCCTACGAGCAGTACGTC. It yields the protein CASSQGTSGYPYEQYV.

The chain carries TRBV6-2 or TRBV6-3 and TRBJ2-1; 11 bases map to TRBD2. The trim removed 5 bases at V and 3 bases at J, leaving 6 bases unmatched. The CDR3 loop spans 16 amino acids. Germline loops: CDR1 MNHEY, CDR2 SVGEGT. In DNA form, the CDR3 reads TGTGCCAGCAGTAGAGGGACTAGCGGATACTACAATGAGCAGTTCTTC. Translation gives CASSRGTSGYYNEQFF.

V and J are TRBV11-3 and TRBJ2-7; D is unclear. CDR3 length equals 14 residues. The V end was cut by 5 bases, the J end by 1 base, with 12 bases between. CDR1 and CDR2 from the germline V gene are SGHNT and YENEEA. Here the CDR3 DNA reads TGTGCCAGCAGCATAAACCCGACATCCTACGAGCAGTACGTC. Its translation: CASSINPTSYEQYV.

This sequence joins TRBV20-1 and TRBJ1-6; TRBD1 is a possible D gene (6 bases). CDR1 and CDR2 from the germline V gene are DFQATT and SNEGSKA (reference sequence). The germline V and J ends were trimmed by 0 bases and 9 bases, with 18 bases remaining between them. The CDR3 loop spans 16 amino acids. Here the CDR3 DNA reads TGCAGTGCTAGAGATTATCGGGACGAACAGGGTTCACCCCTCCACTTT. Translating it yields CSARDYRDEQGSPLHF.

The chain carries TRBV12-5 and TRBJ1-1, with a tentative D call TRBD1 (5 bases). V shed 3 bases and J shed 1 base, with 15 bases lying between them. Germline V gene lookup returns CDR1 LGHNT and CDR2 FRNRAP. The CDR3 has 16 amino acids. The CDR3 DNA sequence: TGTGCTAGTGGTTTCCCCGGTAGCGACAGGAACACTGAAGCTTTCTTT. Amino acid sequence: CASGFPGSDRNTEAFF. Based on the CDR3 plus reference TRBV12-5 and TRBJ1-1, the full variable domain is DARVTQTPRHKVTEMGQEVTMRCQPILGHNTVFWYRQTMMQGLELLAYFRNRAPLDDSGMPKDRFSAEMPDATLATLKIQPSEPRDSAVYFCASGFPGSDRNTEAFFGQGTRLTVV.

CDR3 bases: TGTGCCAGCTCACCATTTGAGGTGGGACAGGGCACAGATACGCAGTATTTT. Its protein product is CASSPFEVGQGTDTQYF. J is TRBJ2-3 and V is TRBV18; 8 bases fit TRBD1. Germline V gives CDR1 KGHSH, CDR2 LQKENI. V shed 2 bases, J shed 1 base, and the junction held 8 bases outside the gene matches. The CDR3 loop spans 17 amino acids.

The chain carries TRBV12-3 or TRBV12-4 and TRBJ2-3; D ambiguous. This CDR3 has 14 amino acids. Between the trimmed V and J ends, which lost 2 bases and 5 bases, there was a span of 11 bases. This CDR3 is CASSLYPAVDTQYF. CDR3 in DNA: TGTGCCAGCAGTTTATACCCTGCCGTAGATACGCAGTATTTT.

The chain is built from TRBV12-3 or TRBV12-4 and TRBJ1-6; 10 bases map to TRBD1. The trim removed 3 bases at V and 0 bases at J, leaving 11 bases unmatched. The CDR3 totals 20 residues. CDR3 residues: CASSFYGTGVASSYNSPLHF. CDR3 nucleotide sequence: TGTGCCAGCAGTTTTTACGGGACAGGGGTCGCGAGCTCCTATAATTCACCCCTCCACTTT.

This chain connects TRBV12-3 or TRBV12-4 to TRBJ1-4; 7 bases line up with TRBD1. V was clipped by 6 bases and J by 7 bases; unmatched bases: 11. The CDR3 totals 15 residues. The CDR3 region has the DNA TGTGCCAGCAGAAGCTCCGGGACAGCCCTTGAAAAACTGTTTTTT. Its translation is CASRSSGTALEKLFF.

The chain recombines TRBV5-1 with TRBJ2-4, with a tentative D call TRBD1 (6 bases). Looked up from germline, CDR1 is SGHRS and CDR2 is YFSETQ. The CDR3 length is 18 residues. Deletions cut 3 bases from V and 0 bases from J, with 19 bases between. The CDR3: CASSSREPGHLAKNIQYF. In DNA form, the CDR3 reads TGCGCCAGCAGCTCGCGAGAACCGGGACACCTAGCCAAAAACATTCAGTACTTC.

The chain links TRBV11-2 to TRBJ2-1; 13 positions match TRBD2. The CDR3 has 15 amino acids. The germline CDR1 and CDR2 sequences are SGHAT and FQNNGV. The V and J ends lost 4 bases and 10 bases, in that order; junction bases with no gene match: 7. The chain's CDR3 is CASSSGTSGVWEQFF. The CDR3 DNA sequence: TGTGCCAGCAGCTCCGGGACTAGCGGGGTGTGGGAGCAGTTCTTC.

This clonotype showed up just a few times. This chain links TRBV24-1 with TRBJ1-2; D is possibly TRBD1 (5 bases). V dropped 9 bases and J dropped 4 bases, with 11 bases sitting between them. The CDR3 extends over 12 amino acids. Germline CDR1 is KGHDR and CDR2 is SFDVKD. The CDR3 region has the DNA TGTGCCACCTCGGGGACTGGCTATGGCTACACCTTC. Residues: CATSGTGYGYTF.

CDR3 bases: TGTGCCAGCAGTCTGGGACAGGCACGGGAAAAACTGTTTTTT. The encoded protein is CASSLGQAREKLFF. This rearrangement joins TRBV27 to TRBJ1-4, with 8 bases lining up with TRBD1. CDR1 is MNHEY, CDR2 SMNVEV, per germline (reference sequence). CDR3 length: 14 amino acids. V was pared by 5 bases and J by 8 bases, with 7 bases of the junction left unmatched.

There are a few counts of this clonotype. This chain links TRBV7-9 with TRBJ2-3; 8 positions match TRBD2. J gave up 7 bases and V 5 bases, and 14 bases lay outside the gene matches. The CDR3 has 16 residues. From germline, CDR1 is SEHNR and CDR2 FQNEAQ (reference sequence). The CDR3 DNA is TGTGCCAGCAGCCCCGATGGGACTAGGGAATTCTATACGCAGTATTTT. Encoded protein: CASSPDGTREFYTQYF.

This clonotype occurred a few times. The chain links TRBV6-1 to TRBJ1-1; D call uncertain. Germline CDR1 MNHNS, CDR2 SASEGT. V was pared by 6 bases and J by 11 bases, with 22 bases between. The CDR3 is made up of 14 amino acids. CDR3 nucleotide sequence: TGTGCCAGCAGAGAATCCGCTGGGCACTCTTGGGCTTTCTTT. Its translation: CASRESAGHSWAFF.

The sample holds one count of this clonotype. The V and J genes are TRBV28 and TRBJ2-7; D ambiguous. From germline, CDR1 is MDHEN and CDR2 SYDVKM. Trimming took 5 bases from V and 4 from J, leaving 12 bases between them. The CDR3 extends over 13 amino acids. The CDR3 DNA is TGTGCCAGCAGTCTCCTGGCCAAGTACGAGCAGTACTTC. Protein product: CASSLLAKYEQYF.

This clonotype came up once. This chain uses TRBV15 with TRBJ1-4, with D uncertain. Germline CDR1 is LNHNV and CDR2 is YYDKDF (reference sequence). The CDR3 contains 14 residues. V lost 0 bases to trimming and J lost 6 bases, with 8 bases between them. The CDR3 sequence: CATSRDTGYEKLFF. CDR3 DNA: TGTGCCACCAGCAGAGATACGGGTTATGAAAAACTGTTTTTT.

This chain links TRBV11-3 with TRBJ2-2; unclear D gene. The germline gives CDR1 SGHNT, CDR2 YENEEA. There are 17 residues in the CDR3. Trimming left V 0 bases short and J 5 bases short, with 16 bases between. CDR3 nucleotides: TGTGCCAGCAGCTTAGATCCTATCGAAAGAGGAACCGGGGAGCTGTTTTTT. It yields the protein CASSLDPIERGTGELFF.

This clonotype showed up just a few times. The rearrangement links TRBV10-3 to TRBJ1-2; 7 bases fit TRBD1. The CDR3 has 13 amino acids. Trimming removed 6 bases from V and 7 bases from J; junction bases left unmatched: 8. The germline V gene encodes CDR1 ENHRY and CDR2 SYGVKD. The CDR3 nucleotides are TGTGCCATCAGCGTCGACAGGGAGTCTGGCTACACCTTC. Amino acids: CAISVDRESGYTF.

The CDR3 loop reads CASSRGGLRGATQYF. CDR3 DNA: TGTGCCAGTAGTAGGGGGGGGCTCCGAGGTGCCACCCAGTACTTC. The chain joins TRBV19 to TRBJ2-5; perhaps TRBD2 as D (7 bases). The V and J ends lost 4 bases and 8 bases respectively, with 20 bases between them. The CDR3 is 15 amino acids. Per the germline V gene, CDR1 is LNHDA and CDR2 is SQIVND (reference sequence).

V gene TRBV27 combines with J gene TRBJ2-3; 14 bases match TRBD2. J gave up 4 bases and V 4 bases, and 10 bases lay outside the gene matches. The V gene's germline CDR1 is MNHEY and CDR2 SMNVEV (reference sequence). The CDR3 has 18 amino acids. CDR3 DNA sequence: TGTGCCAGCAGTTCCCTCTCGACTAGCGGGAGGGCCGCAGATACGCAGTATTTT. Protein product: CASSSLSTSGRAADTQYF.

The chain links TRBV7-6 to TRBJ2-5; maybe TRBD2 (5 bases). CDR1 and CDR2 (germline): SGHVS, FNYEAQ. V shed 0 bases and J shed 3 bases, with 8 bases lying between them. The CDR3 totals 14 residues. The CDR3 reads CASSLAGEKETQYF. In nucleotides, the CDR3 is TGTGCCAGCAGCTTAGCCGGGGAAAAAGAGACCCAGTACTTC.

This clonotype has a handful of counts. CDR3 loop: CASSRGTGSYNEQFF. Written as DNA, the CDR3 is TGTGCCAGCAGCCGAGGGACCGGGAGTTACAATGAGCAGTTCTTC. The chain recombines TRBV7-2 with TRBJ2-1; D is possibly TRBD2 (6 bases). The CDR3 loop spans 15 amino acids. With 5 bases removed from V and 4 bases from J, the gap between germline ends came to 15 bases. The V gene's germline CDR1 is SGHTA and CDR2 FQGNSA.